The following is a T cell receptor (beta chain) sequence with its context. This specimen belongs to a study of T cell changes during pregnancy in multiple sclerosis. The CDR3 spans 15 residues. V trimming: 3 bases; J trimming: 4 bases; junction bases outside the gene matches: 9. CDR1 SGHRS and CDR2 YFSETQ come from the germline V gene. The method was immunoSEQ multiplex PCR; TCRdb's version includes in-frame clones alone and lacks a portion of them. The sample carries some 37,000 clones, approximately 91% recorded once. The specimen comprised CD8+ T cells from peripheral blood mononuclear cells, sampled after pregnancy. This receptor was taken from a female donor with multiple sclerosis, enrolled in a pregnancy study. The chain employs TRBV5-1 and TRBJ1-2; 7 positions match TRBD1. This CDR3 reads CASSSPGQQPYGYTF. DNA of the CDR3: TGCGCCAGCAGCTCCCCGGGACAGCAACCCTATGGCTACACCTTC.